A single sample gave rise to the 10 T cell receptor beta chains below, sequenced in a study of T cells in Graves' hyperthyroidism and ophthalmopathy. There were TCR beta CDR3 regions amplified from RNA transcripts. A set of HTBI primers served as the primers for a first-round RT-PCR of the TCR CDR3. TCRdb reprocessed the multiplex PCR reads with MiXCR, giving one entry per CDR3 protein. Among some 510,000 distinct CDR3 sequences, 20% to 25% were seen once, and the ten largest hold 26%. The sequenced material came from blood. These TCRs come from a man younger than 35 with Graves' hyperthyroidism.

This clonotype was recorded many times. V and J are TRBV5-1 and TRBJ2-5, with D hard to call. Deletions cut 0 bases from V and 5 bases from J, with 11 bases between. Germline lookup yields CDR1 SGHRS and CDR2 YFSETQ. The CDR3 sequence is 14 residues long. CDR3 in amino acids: CASSLVSGFETQYF. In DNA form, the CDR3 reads TGCGCCAGCAGCTTGGTTTCCGGGTTCGAGACCCAGTACTTC.

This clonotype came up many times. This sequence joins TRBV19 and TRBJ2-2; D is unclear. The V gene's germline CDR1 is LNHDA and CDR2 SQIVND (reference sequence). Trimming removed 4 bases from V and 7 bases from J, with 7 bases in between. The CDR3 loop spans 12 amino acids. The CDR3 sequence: CASSTPHGELFF. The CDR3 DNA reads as TGTGCCAGTAGTACCCCCCACGGGGAGCTGTTTTTT.

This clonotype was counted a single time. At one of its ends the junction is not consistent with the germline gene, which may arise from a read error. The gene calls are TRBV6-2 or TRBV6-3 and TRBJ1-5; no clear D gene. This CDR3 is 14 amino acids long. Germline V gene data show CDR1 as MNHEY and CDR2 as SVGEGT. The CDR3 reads CASSHSAGYQPQHF. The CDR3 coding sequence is TGTGCCAGCAGTCACTCGGCGGGTTATCAGCCCCAGCATTTT.

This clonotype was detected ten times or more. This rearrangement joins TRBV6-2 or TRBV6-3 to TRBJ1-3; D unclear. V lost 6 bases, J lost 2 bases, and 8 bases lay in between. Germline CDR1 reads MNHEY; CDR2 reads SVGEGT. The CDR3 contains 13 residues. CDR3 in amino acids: CASSFGPGNTIYF. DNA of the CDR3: TGTGCCAGCAGCTTCGGACCTGGAAACACCATATATTTT.

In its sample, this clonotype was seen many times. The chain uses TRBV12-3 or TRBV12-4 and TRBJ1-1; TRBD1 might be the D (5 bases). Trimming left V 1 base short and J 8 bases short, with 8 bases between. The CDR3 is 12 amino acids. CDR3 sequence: CASSLGGLEAFF. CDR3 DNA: TGTGCCAGCAGTTTAGGGGGCCTCGAAGCTTTCTTT.

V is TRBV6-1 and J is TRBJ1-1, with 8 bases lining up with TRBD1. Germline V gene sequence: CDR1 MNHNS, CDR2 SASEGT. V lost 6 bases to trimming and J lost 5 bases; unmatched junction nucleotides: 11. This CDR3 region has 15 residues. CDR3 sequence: CASRGVGQGWTEAFF. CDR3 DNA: TGTGCCAGCAGGGGGGTTGGACAGGGATGGACTGAAGCTTTCTTT.

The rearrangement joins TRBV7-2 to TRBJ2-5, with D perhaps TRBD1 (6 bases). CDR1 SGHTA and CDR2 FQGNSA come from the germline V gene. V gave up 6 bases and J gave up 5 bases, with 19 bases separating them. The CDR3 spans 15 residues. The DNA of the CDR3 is TGTGCCAGCAGTTTATCCTCAGGGGTCGCGGAGACCCAGTACTTC. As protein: CASSLSSGVAETQYF.

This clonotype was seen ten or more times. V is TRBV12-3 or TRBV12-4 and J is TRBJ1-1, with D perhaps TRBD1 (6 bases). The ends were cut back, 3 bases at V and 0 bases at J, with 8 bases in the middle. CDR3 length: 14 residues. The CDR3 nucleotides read TGTGCCAGCAGTTTGGGACATCTGAACACTGAAGCTTTCTTT. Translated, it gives CASSLGHLNTEAFF.

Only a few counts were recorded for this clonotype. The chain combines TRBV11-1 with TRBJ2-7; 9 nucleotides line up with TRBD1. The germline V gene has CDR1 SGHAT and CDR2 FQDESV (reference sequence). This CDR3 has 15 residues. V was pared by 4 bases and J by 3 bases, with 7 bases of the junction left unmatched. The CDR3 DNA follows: TGTGCCAGCAGCTCACGGGACAGGGTGAGCTACGAGCAGTACTTC. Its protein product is CASSSRDRVSYEQYF.

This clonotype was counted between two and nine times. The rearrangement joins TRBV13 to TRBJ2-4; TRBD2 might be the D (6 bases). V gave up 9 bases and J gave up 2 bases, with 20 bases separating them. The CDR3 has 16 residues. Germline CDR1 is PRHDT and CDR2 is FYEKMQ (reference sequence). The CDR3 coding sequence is TGTGCCAGTGGGAGGAGCGACTTCAATTCCAAAAACATTCAGTACTTC. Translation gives CASGRSDFNSKNIQYF.